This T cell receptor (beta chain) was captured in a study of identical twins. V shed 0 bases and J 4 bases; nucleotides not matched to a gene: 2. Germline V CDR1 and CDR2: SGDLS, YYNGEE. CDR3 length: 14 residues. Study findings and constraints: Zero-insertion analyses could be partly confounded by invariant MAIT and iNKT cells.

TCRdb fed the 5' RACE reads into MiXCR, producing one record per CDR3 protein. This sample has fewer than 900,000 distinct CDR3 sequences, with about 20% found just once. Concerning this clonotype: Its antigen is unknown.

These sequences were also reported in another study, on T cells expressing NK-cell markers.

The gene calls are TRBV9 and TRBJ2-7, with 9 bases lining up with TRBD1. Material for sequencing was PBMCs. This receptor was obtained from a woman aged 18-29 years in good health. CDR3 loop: CASSVDGQGYEQYF. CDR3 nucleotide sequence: TGTGCCAGCAGCGTAGATGGACAGGGGTACGAGCAGTACTTC.